The 8 T cell receptor beta chains below were found in one sample sequenced in a study of CD8 T cells in ankylosing spondylitis. MiXCR was run by TCRdb on the 5' RACE reads, yielding one entry per CDR3 protein. Found here are nearly 250,000 distinct CDR3 sequences, 32% of them singletons; the top ten hold 4% to 5.5%. The sequenced material came from blood, either unsorted or a sorted T cell fraction (not recorded which). Every receptor here comes from a male donor with ankylosing spondylitis or in good health (not recorded which).

The chain links TRBV12-3 or TRBV12-4 to TRBJ2-5; the match to TRBD2 covers 10 bases. Trimming took 5 bases from V and 2 from J; bases not matched to a gene: 5. The CDR3 runs 15 residues. CDR3 in DNA: TGTGCCAGCAGTCCACTAGCGGGGACTCAAGAGACCCAGTACTTC. Its protein is CASSPLAGTQETQYF.

This clonotype was detected ten times or more. The genes are TRBV20-1 and TRBJ1-2; D not certain. V was trimmed by 1 base and J by 3 bases, leaving 3 bases between them. This CDR3 is built from 11 residues. Germline V gene lookup returns CDR1 DFQATT and CDR2 SNEGSKA (reference sequence). CDR3 DNA: TGCAGTGCTAGAGTCGACTATGGCTACACCTTC. Encoded protein: CSARVDYGYTF.

The chain carries TRBV7-2 and TRBJ1-5, with 7 bases that match TRBD1. There are 16 residues in the CDR3. Germline lookup yields CDR1 SGHTA and CDR2 FQGNSA. J was trimmed by 4 bases and V by 2 bases; bases with no gene match: 8. This CDR3 reads CASSLRTGGGNQPQHF. The CDR3 bases are TGTGCCAGCAGCTTAAGGACAGGTGGGGGAAATCAGCCCCAGCATTTT.

V and J are TRBV12-3 or TRBV12-4 and TRBJ2-3, with unresolved D. The CDR3 length is 15 residues. V was shortened by 3 bases and J by 0 bases, with 10 bases between the two germline ends. The CDR3, as DNA: TGTGCCAGCAGTTTGGGCCGACCTAGCACAGATACGCAGTATTTT. As protein: CASSLGRPSTDTQYF.

This clonotype has just a few counts. This chain connects TRBV11-2 to TRBJ2-2; the D is unclear. The CDR3 extends over 13 amino acids. Germline lookup yields CDR1 SGHAT and CDR2 FQNNGV. V was cut by 0 bases and J by 6 bases, with 5 bases left in between. The CDR3 loop is CASSLEPAGELFF. CDR3 DNA sequence: TGTGCCAGCAGCTTAGAGCCTGCCGGGGAGCTGTTTTTT.

This clonotype has only a few counts. The chain recombines TRBV24-1 with TRBJ2-5; possible D gene TRBD1, 6 bases. Trimming took off 7 bases at V and 5 bases at J, with 13 bases between the two ends. In germline, CDR1 is KGHDR, CDR2 SFDVKD. The CDR3 has 13 amino acids. CDR3: CATRGQGLETQYF. DNA of the CDR3: TGTGCCACCAGAGGGCAGGGGTTGGAGACCCAGTACTTC.

The rearrangement links TRBV20-1 to TRBJ2-1; TRBD2 agrees at 12 bases. CDR1 is DFQATT, CDR2 SNEGSKA, per germline (reference sequence). This CDR3 has 16 amino acids. V shed 1 base, J shed 2 bases, and the junction held 3 bases outside the gene matches. CDR3 region: CSARAASGGAYNEQFF. CDR3 nucleotides: TGCAGTGCTAGAGCCGCTAGCGGGGGGGCCTACAATGAGCAGTTCTTC.

The rearrangement uses TRBV5-5 and TRBJ2-1; TRBD1 matches 7 bases. V was pared by 0 bases and J by 5 bases, with 5 bases of the junction left unmatched. The germline V gene has CDR1 SGHKS and CDR2 YYEKEE (reference sequence). CDR3 length: 15 amino acids. Written as DNA, the CDR3 is TGTGCCAGCAGCTTGGAGGGACAGACTAACAATGAGCAGTTCTTC. Encoded protein: CASSLEGQTNNEQFF.